The entry below describes one T cell receptor beta chain. The entry originates in a study of blood T cell repertoires in COVID-19. Per germline, CDR1 SGHVS and CDR2 FQNEAQ. Trimming cost V 1 base and J 2 bases, with 15 bases left between them. This CDR3 comprises 17 residues. Method: immunoSEQ multiplex PCR; TCRdb's copy keeps in-frame clones and lacks some. The table has about 41,000 clones, 70% to 90% seen once. The J gene is TRBJ1-3, the V gene TRBV7-8; no firm D call. This TCR was recovered from a man aged 60-69 years with acute or convalescent COVID-19. Sequenced: peripheral blood. CDR3 sequence: CASSLGRVGVAGNTIYF. CDR3 sequence (DNA): TGTGCCAGCAGCTTAGGTCGGGTCGGGGTCGCTGGAAACACCATATATTTT.